The T cell receptor (beta chain) under discussion was sequenced for a study of post-analysis software for immune sequencing data. This clonotype was seen just once. The target antigen is unknown. The CDR3 is made up of 15 amino acids. V shed 7 bases, J shed 0 bases, and the junction held 9 bases outside the gene matches. Germline CDR1 SGHRS, CDR2 YFSETQ. The authors incorporated unique molecular identifiers into the TCR beta cDNA libraries. Input populations of 1 to 10 million T cells gave rise to around 480,000 cDNA molecules. One entry per CDR3 protein, called by TCRdb with MiXCR from the PCR reads. The profile shows around 400,000 distinct CDR3 sequences, over 30% of them singletons. Broader study findings: Comparison of patients with controls showed about 5 TRBV segments more frequent in patients, TRBV5-6, TRBV5-1 and TRBV20-1 among them. A significant reduction in normalized Chao1 diversity was observed in multiple sclerosis patients versus controls. The F measure placed samples prepared in the same batch into strongly shared clusters.

The gene calls are TRBV5-1 and TRBJ1-1, with 7 bases matching TRBD1. The sequencing input was blood. The sequence was collected from a girl aged 2-15 years with multiple sclerosis. The CDR3 region has the DNA TGCGCCAGCTCCAGACAGGGCACGCTGAACACTGAAGCTTTCTTT. It encodes CASSRQGTLNTEAFF.